This T cell receptor (beta chain) stems from a study of control samples from healthy donors and cancer patients. Assay used: immunoSEQ multiplex PCR; TCRdb lists only in-frame clones, some missing. The repertoire consists of about 51,000 clones, with over 70% occurring once and the leading ten covering around 10%. This CDR3 region has 14 residues. Germline values: CDR1 KGHSH, CDR2 LQKENI. With V trimmed by 6 bases and J by 8 bases, 7 bases remained unmatched. Sequencing was performed on blood. The rearrangement links TRBV18 to TRBJ1-4, with 9 bases identical to TRBD1. The clonotype comes from a man aged 65-85 years in good health. The CDR3 region is CASSPGTGYEKLFF. The CDR3 region has the DNA TGTGCCAGCTCCCCTGGGACAGGGTACGAAAAACTGTTTTTT.